This T cell receptor beta chain was identified during a study of T cells in Graves' hyperthyroidism and ophthalmopathy. Amplified TCR beta CDR3 regions came from RNA transcripts. HTBI primers were the set used in a first-round RT-PCR of the TCR CDR3. TCRdb independently ran MiXCR on the multiplex PCR reads; one entry per CDR3 protein. In the table there are about 290,000 distinct CDR3 sequences, roughly 15% of which are singletons. Hyperthyroidism of Graves' type that showed no ophthalmopathy progression within 18 months was stable. Newly diagnosed patients aged 18 to 65 had hyperthyroidism of under 2 months' duration. Each diagnosis drew on symptoms, thyroxine, TRAb, thyroid ultrasound and orbital computed tomography findings. This CDR3 region has 17 residues. The germline CDR1 and CDR2 sequences are SGHRS and YFSETQ. V lost 1 base, J lost 5 bases, and 11 bases stayed unmatched.

Sequenced: blood. The V and J genes are TRBV5-1 and TRBJ1-4; TRBD1 matches 7 bases. The sequence derives from a woman between 40 and 50 years old with Graves' hyperthyroidism. CDR3 nucleotides: TGCGCCAGCAGCTTGTTTCCAGGGGGGGACCAAAATGAAAAACTGTTTTTT. Its protein is CASSLFPGGDQNEKLFF.